The present T cell receptor beta chain was sequenced within a study of T cell changes during pregnancy in multiple sclerosis. Sequenced by immunoSEQ multiplex PCR; TCRdb stores in-frame clones only, minus some. The data show some 39,000 clones, around 90% seen once. The receptor comes from a female donor in good health, enrolled as a control in a pregnancy study. This specimen was CD4+ T cells from peripheral blood mononuclear cells, taken in the third trimester of pregnancy.

CDR3 in amino acids: CATSRMAGGTYIQYF. The CDR3 region has the DNA TGTGCCACCAGCAGGATGGCGGGGGGCACGTACATTCAGTACTTC. V is TRBV15 and J is TRBJ2-4, with TRBD2 matching over 8 bases. Germline V gene lookup returns CDR1 LNHNV and CDR2 YYDKDF (reference sequence). V lost 3 bases to trimming and J lost 8 bases; unmatched junction nucleotides: 9. The CDR3 totals 15 residues.